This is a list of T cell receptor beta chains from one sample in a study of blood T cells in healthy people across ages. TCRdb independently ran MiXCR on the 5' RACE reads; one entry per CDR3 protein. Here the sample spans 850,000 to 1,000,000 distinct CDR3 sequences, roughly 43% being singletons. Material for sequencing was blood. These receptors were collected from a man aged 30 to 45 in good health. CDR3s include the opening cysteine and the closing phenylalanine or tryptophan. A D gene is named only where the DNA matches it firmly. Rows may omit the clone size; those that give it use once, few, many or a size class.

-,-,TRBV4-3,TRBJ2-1,CASSQGRPGGGYEQFF,TGCGCCAGCAGCCAAGGGCGGCCAGGGGGAGGTTATGAGCAGTTCTTC
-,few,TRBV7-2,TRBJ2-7,CASSGVSSYEQYF,TGTGCCAGCAGCGGGGTTAGCTCCTACGAGCAGTACTTC
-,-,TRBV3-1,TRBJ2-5,CASSPTAPGNEQYF,TGTGCCAGCAGCCCGACAGCCCCAGGCAATGAGCAGTACTTC
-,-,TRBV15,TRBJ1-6,CATSRDVQPNSPLHF,TGTGCCACCAGCAGAGATGTACAGCCTAATTCACCCCTCCACTTT
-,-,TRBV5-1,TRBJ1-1,CASSLAWGPEAFF,TGCGCCAGCAGCTTGGCCTGGGGCCCTGAAGCTTTCTTT
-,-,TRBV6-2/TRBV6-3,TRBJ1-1,CASSLIRAAEAFF,TGTGCCAGCAGTCTAATTCGAGCGGCTGAAGCTTTCTTT
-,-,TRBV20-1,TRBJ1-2,CSARGTQDYGYTF,TGCAGTGCTAGAGGGACACAAGACTATGGCTACACCTTC
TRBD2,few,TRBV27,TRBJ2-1,CASSRRTSGTSYNEQFF,TGTGCCAGCAGTCGCCGGACTAGCGGGACCTCCTACAATGAGCAGTTCTTC
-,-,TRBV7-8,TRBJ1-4,CASSLGSGTTNEKLFF,TGTGCCAGCAGCTTAGGGTCGGGGACGACTAATGAAAAACTGTTTTTT
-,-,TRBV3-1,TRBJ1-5,CASSQEGQPQHF,TGTGCCAGCAGCCAAGAGGGGCAGCCCCAGCATTTT
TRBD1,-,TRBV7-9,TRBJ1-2,CASSAGQGGTTGGYTF,TGTGCCAGCAGCGCCGGACAGGGAGGAACTACTGGCGGCTACACCTTC
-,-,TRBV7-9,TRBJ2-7,CASSTEGRSYEQYF,TGTGCCAGCAGCACTGAGGGCAGGAGTTACGAGCAGTACTTC
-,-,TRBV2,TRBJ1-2,CASSQTRGQGYGYTF,TGTGCCAGCAGCCAGACTAGGGGCCAGGGGTATGGCTACACCTTC
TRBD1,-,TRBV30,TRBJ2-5,CAWDRGRRETQYF,TGTGCCTGGGACAGGGGGCGCAGGGAGACCCAGTACTTC
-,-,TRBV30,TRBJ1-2,CAWRLGVSLNYGYTF,TGTGCCTGGCGATTAGGAGTGAGCTTAAACTATGGCTACACCTTC
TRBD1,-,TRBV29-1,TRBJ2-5,CSVEEQGLTQYF,TGCAGCGTTGAGGAACAGGGGTTGACCCAGTACTTC
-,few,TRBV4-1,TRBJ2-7,CASSQNEGFEQYF,TGCGCCAGCAGCCAAAATGAGGGGTTCGAGCAGTACTTC
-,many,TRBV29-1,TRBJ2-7,CSVRTTPYEQYF,TGCAGCGTACGGACTACTCCCTACGAGCAGTACTTC
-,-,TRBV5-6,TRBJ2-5,CASSLAAGERYF,TGTGCCAGCAGCTTGGCCGCCGGAGAGCGGTACTTC
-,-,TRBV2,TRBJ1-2,CASSEGAYRTLTF,TGTGCCAGCAGTGAAGGAGCCTACAGGACCCTCACCTTC
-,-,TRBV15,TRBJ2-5,CATSRDARVNEQYF,TGTGCCACCAGCAGAGATGCACGGGTCAATGAGCAGTACTTC
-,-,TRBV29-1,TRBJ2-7,CSVLDPYNYEQYF,TGCAGCGTGCTAGACCCCTACAACTACGAGCAGTACTTC
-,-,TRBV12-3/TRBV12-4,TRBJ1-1,CASSTGTRNTEAFF,TGTGCCAGCAGTACAGGGACGCGGAACACTGAAGCTTTCTTT
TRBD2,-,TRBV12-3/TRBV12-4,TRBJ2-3,CASSPYSGGATDTQYF,TGTGCCAGCAGCCCCTATAGCGGGGGGGCAACAGATACGCAGTATTTT
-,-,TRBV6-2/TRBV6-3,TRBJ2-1,CASSYGPRQFF,TGTGCCAGCAGTTATGGCCCCCGTCAGTTCTTC
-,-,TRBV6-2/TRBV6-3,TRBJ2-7,CASRWAAAYEQYF,TGTGCCAGCAGATGGGCAGCCGCCTACGAGCAGTACTTC
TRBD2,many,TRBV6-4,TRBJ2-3,CASSEQGAGGVDTQYF,TGTGCCAGCAGTGAACAAGGAGCGGGGGGCGTGGATACGCAGTATTTT
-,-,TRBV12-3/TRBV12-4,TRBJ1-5,CASSSIGEPQHF,TGTGCCAGCAGTTCCATCGGCGAACCCCAGCATTTT
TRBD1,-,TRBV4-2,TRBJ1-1,CASSQPGTENTEAFF,TGTGCCAGCAGCCAACCCGGGACAGAGAACACTGAAGCTTTCTTT
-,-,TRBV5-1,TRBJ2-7,CASSLDALPHEQYF,TGCGCCAGCAGCTTGGATGCCCTACCTCACGAGCAGTACTTC
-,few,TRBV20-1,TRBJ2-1,CSAMEGGPNEQFF,TGCAGTGCTATGGAGGGGGGGCCGAATGAGCAGTTCTTC
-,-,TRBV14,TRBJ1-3,CASSLNSGNTIYF,TGTGCCAGCAGCCTTAACAGTGGAAACACCATATATTTT